Following are 32 T cell receptor beta chains from one sample sequenced in a study of T cells in tuberculosis. Clones were sequenced by immunoSEQ multiplex PCR, and TCRdb holds only the in-frame ones, with some missing. The sample lists about 49,000 clones, roughly 96% occurring once. Stated time point: new active TB diagnosis, blood taken before or within 7 days of starting treatment. This material consisted of PBMCs, taken at tuberculosis diagnosis. These receptors came from an adult with tuberculosis.

V is TRBV29-1 and J is TRBJ2-7; D gene ambiguous. The V gene lost 5 bases and the J gene lost 5 bases, with 19 bases spanning the gap. The CDR3 consists of 14 residues. The germline V gene encodes CDR1 SQVTM and CDR2 ANQGSEA. CDR3 in amino acids: CSVRRARDPHEQYF. The DNA of the CDR3 is TGCAGCGTTCGACGAGCGAGAGACCCTCACGAGCAGTACTTC.

The rearrangement uses TRBV29-1 and TRBJ2-1; 12 positions agree with TRBD2. CDR1 SQVTM and CDR2 ANQGSEA come from the germline V gene. The CDR3 spans 17 residues. Trimming cost V 0 bases and J 8 bases; bases outside gene matches: 11. The CDR3 DNA sequence: TGCAGCGTTGAAGATCTGACTAGCGGGAGTGTTTACGATGAGCAGTTCTTC. Translation gives CSVEDLTSGSVYDEQFF.

This chain joins TRBV29-1 and TRBJ2-7; TRBD2 agrees at 7 bases. Germline V gives CDR1 SQVTM, CDR2 ANQGSEA. V shed 6 bases, J shed 0 bases, and the junction held 8 bases outside the gene matches. This CDR3 comprises 14 residues. In nucleotides, the CDR3 is TGCAGCGTGAAACTAGCGTTAAGCTCCTACGAGCAGTACTTC. The encoded protein is CSVKLALSSYEQYF.

The V call is TRBV11-2, the J call TRBJ2-1, with D unclear. Looked up from germline, CDR1 is SGHAT and CDR2 is FQNNGV. The V and J ends lost 2 bases and 10 bases respectively, with 21 bases between them. CDR3 length: 16 amino acids. The CDR3 bases are TGTGCCAGCAGCTTACTCTCCAGGCCCCTTTCGTACGAGCAGTTCTTC. This gives the protein CASSLLSRPLSYEQFF. The full variable domain, completed using reference TRBV11-2 and TRBJ2-1, is EAGVAQSPRYKIIEKRQSVAFWCNPISGHATLYWYQQILGQGPKLLIQFQNNGVVDDSQLPKDRFSAERLKGVDSTLKIQPAKLEDSAVYLCASSLLSRPLSYEQFFGPGTRLTVL.

The CDR3 DNA is TGTGCCAGCAGTGCCACCCTGGCGGGAGGGGAGCAGTACTTC. It encodes CASSATLAGGEQYF. This sequence joins TRBV2 and TRBJ2-7; the match to TRBD2 covers 9 bases. V trimming: 4 bases; J trimming: 7 bases; junction bases outside the gene matches: 8. Germline V CDR1 and CDR2: SNHLY, FYNNEI. The CDR3 is 14 amino acids.

The V call is TRBV10-3, the J call TRBJ2-3; D call uncertain. Germline lookup yields CDR1 ENHRY and CDR2 SYGVKD. With 6 bases removed from V and 3 bases from J, the gap between germline ends came to 7 bases. This CDR3 has 12 residues. CDR3 sequence (DNA): TGTGCCATCAGGGTCGGGACAGATACGCAGTATTTT. It codes for CAIRVGTDTQYF.

The rearrangement links TRBV7-2 to TRBJ1-1, with a possible D match to TRBD1 (6 bases). The CDR3 runs to 13 residues. V lost 2 bases to trimming and J lost 5 bases, with 9 bases between them. Germline V CDR1 and CDR2: SGHTA, FQGNSA. The CDR3 loop is CASSLSQGTEAFF. DNA of the CDR3: TGTGCCAGCAGCTTATCTCAGGGGACTGAAGCTTTCTTT.

The CDR3 region is CAWSSGEGAREKLFF. The CDR3 bases are TGTGCCTGGAGCTCAGGAGAGGGGGCGCGCGAAAAACTGTTTTTT. The genes are TRBV30 and TRBJ1-4, with 7 bases identical to TRBD1. The CDR3 runs to 15 residues. Germline CDR1 is GTSNPN and CDR2 is SVGIG (reference sequence). The J segment lost 8 bases and the V segment lost 3 bases, leaving 12 bases of the junction unmatched.

The gene calls are TRBV28 and TRBJ1-2; 7 bases agree with TRBD1. Germline lookup yields CDR1 MDHEN and CDR2 SYDVKM. Losses at the gene ends were 6 bases for V and 14 bases for J; bases not matched to a gene: 24. The CDR3 has 16 residues. The CDR3 region is CASSSSTWGTDYVGTF. CDR3 nucleotides: TGTGCCAGCAGCAGTTCAACGTGGGGGACAGACTATGTCGGGACCTTC.

This clone was picked up one time. V is TRBV7-8 and J is TRBJ2-7, with TRBD2 identical over 7 bases. V lost 3 bases to trimming and J lost 2 bases; unmatched junction nucleotides: 13. The CDR3 is made up of 17 amino acids. Germline CDR1 and CDR2: SGHVS and FQNEAQ. CDR3 protein: CASSFPPEVGGPYEQYF. The CDR3 coding sequence is TGTGCCAGCAGCTTCCCGCCGGAGGTGGGAGGGCCCTACGAGCAGTACTTC.

The V gene is TRBV11-3, the J gene TRBJ2-1; TRBD2 is a possible D gene (6 bases). Trimming removed 3 bases at V and 4 bases at J, with 10 bases between. The CDR3 extends over 14 amino acids. Looked up from germline, CDR1 is SGHNT and CDR2 is YENEEA. CDR3 sequence (DNA): TGTGCCAGCAGCTTTGGAGGGAGATACAATGAGCAGTTCTTC. As protein: CASSFGGRYNEQFF.

V gene TRBV7-9 combines with J gene TRBJ2-5, with 14 bases fitting TRBD2. The germline gives CDR1 SEHNR, CDR2 FQNEAQ (reference sequence). The CDR3 covers 12 residues. The junction had 0 bases not matched to a gene; V was cut back by 8 bases and J by 7 bases. The CDR3 DNA sequence: TGTGCCAGCGGGACTAGCGGGGGGACCCAGTACTTC. This sequence encodes CASGTSGGTQYF.

The rearrangement links TRBV4-1 to TRBJ2-7; 13 positions agree with TRBD2. The CDR3 runs 17 residues. The V segment lost 4 bases and the J segment 3 bases; nucleotides outside the gene matches: 9. Germline V gene sequence: CDR1 MGHRA, CDR2 YSYEKL. The CDR3 sequence is CASSPTSGRPPDYEQYF. CDR3 nucleotides: TGCGCCAGCAGCCCGACTAGCGGGAGGCCTCCGGACTACGAGCAGTACTTC.

This rearrangement joins TRBV7-2 to TRBJ1-5; TRBD1 agrees at 8 bases. Germline values: CDR1 SGHTA, CDR2 FQGNSA. After removal of 3 bases from V and 5 bases from J, the junction contained 9 bases not matched to a gene. The CDR3 length is 16 residues. The CDR3 reads CASSLDRAPAHQPQHF. The CDR3 DNA sequence: TGTGCCAGCAGCTTGGACAGGGCACCGGCCCATCAGCCCCAGCATTTT.

This chain uses TRBV27 with TRBJ2-1; 11 nucleotides agree with TRBD2. Unmatched junction bases numbered 19, after V lost 3 bases and J lost 6 bases. The V gene's germline CDR1 is MNHEY and CDR2 SMNVEV (reference sequence). CDR3 length: 20 amino acids. The CDR3 DNA follows: TGTGCCAGCAGTTTTCAGAGACTAGCGGGATCCACCCCCAACCCCAATGAGCAGTTCTTC. Translating it yields CASSFQRLAGSTPNPNEQFF.

V gene TRBV9 combines with J gene TRBJ1-3; D unclear. This CDR3 comprises 14 residues. Germline V gene data show CDR1 as SGDLS and CDR2 as YYNGEE. V lost 3 bases and J lost 0, with 7 bases in between. The CDR3 sequence: CASSGGISGNTIYF. CDR3 bases: TGTGCCAGCAGCGGCGGGATCTCTGGAAACACCATATATTTT. The full variable domain, rest sourced from reference TRBV9 and TRBJ1-3, is DSGVTQTPKHLITATGQRVTLRCSPRSGDLSVYWYQQSLDQGLQFLIQYYNGEERAKGNILERFSAQQFPDLHSELNLSSLELGDSALYFCASSGGISGNTIYFGEGSWLTVV.

The chain joins TRBV28 to TRBJ1-5; unclear D gene. CDR1 is MDHEN and CDR2 is SYDVKM in the germline V gene. This CDR3 has 18 residues. The V end lost 3 bases, the J end lost 1 base, and 19 bases lay between the germline ends. In DNA form, the CDR3 reads TGTGCCAGCAGTTTCGGAAAAGGCGGAGGGAGGAGCAATCAGCCCCAGCATTTT. This codes for CASSFGKGGGRSNQPQHF.

This chain links TRBV5-4 with TRBJ2-5, with no clear D. From germline, CDR1 is SGHNT and CDR2 YYREEE (reference sequence). This CDR3 is built from 14 residues. V was cut by 4 bases and J by 5 bases, with 15 bases left in between. The CDR3 sequence is CASSMRDGSETQYF. The CDR3, as DNA: TGTGCCAGCAGCATGAGAGACGGGTCGGAGACCCAGTACTTC.

The genes are TRBV19 and TRBJ1-2; 8 bases match TRBD1. Per the germline V gene, CDR1 is LNHDA and CDR2 is SQIVND (reference sequence). The V segment lost 5 bases and the J segment 7 bases; nucleotides outside the gene matches: 9. The CDR3 extends over 14 amino acids. The CDR3 sequence: CASSSQGVKGGYTF. CDR3 DNA sequence: TGTGCCAGTAGTTCACAGGGGGTAAAGGGTGGCTACACCTTC. The complete variable domain, with remaining parts taken from reference TRBV19 and TRBJ1-2, reads DGGITQSPKYLFRKEGQNVTLSCEQNLNHDAMYWYRQDPGQGLRLIYYSQIVNDFQKGDIAEGYSVSREKKESFPLTVTSAQKNPTAFYLCASSSQGVKGGYTFGSGTRLTVV.

This clone has a single count. The rearrangement uses TRBV7-2 and TRBJ1-2; D is uncertain. The CDR3 spans 14 residues. Germline V gene sequence: CDR1 SGHTA, CDR2 FQGNSA. V lost 5 bases, J lost 4 bases, and 14 bases lay in between. The CDR3 spells CASSAAGPSYGYTF. The CDR3 coding sequence is TGTGCCAGCAGCGCAGCGGGTCCCTCCTATGGCTACACCTTC.

The chain links TRBV6-5 to TRBJ2-7; 9 positions match TRBD1. This CDR3 has 15 residues. Looked up from germline, CDR1 is MNHEY and CDR2 is SVGAGI. The V gene end was trimmed by 6 bases and the J gene end by 3 bases; junction bases not matched to a gene: 9. The CDR3 region has the DNA TGTGCCAGCAGCCGGACAGGGGTGTTATACTACGAGCAGTACTTC. This sequence encodes CASSRTGVLYYEQYF.

The chain combines TRBV25-1 with TRBJ1-6, with TRBD1 as a possible D gene (6 bases). The germline V and J ends were trimmed by 3 bases and 10 bases, with 19 bases remaining between them. Germline CDR1 and CDR2: MGHDK and SYGVNS. This CDR3 is 16 amino acids long. Here the CDR3 DNA reads TGTGCCAGCAGTGAGGGAGCAGGGGTAAGAAACTCACCCCTCCACTTT. Translation: CASSEGAGVRNSPLHF.

This chain joins TRBV29-1 and TRBJ1-1; maybe TRBD1 (6 bases). CDR1 is SQVTM and CDR2 is ANQGSEA in the germline V gene. The CDR3 has 14 amino acids. V lost 7 bases and J lost 1, with 16 bases in between. As DNA, the CDR3 is TGCAGCGCGAACCTAGGGGGTTCGAACACTGAAGCTTTCTTT. Translated: CSANLGGSNTEAFF.

The V call is TRBV7-6, the J call TRBJ1-2; 10 nucleotides match TRBD1. The junction had 11 bases not matched to a gene; V was cut back by 1 base and J by 6 bases. CDR3 length: 17 residues. Germline assignment: CDR1 SGHVS and CDR2 FNYEAQ. The CDR3 bases are TGTGCCAGCAGCTTAGGGTCCGACAGGGGGCTTTCGGATGGCTACACCTTC. Its translation: CASSLGSDRGLSDGYTF.

This chain connects TRBV27 to TRBJ2-5, with unresolved D. Trimming took 0 bases from V and 7 from J, leaving 12 bases between them. The CDR3 contains 14 residues. The V gene's germline CDR1 is MNHEY and CDR2 SMNVEV (reference sequence). For the CDR3, the DNA is TGTGCCAGCAGTTTATCCCGGCGGTCGGGGACCCAGTACTTC. Amino acid sequence: CASSLSRRSGTQYF.

This clone was seen a single time. This chain connects TRBV15 to TRBJ2-1; TRBD1 might be the D (6 bases). With 5 bases removed from V and 2 bases from J, the gap between germline ends came to 16 bases. The CDR3 is 16 residues long. In germline, CDR1 is LNHNV, CDR2 YYDKDF (reference sequence). CDR3 sequence: CATSGKGTSTYNEQFF. CDR3 bases: TGTGCCACCAGCGGGAAAGGGACAAGTACCTACAATGAGCAGTTCTTC.

This clone came up once. CDR3 in amino acids: CASSMTGFNQPQHF. CDR3 in DNA: TGTGCCAGTAGTATGACAGGGTTCAATCAGCCCCAGCATTTT. The gene calls are TRBV19 and TRBJ1-5; 7 bases are shared with TRBD1. V dropped 3 bases and J dropped 3; count of bases not matched to a gene: 2. Looked up from germline, CDR1 is LNHDA and CDR2 is SQIVND (reference sequence). The CDR3 sequence is 14 residues long. Full variable domain (rest looked up from reference TRBV19 and TRBJ1-5): DGGITQSPKYLFRKEGQNVTLSCEQNLNHDAMYWYRQDPGQGLRLIYYSQIVNDFQKGDIAEGYSVSREKKESFPLTVTSAQKNPTAFYLCASSMTGFNQPQHFGDGTRLSIL.

V gene TRBV19 combines with J gene TRBJ1-1; no reliable D call. Germline V lookup: CDR1 LNHDA, CDR2 SQIVND (reference sequence). Trimming cost V 5 bases and J 10 bases, with 14 bases left between them. This CDR3 is built from 12 residues. The CDR3: CASSLGVGLAFF. In DNA form, the CDR3 reads TGTGCCAGTAGTCTTGGAGTAGGCCTAGCTTTCTTT.

V usage is TRBV28 and J usage is TRBJ1-4; 11 nucleotides align to TRBD1. The CDR3 is made up of 18 amino acids. In germline, CDR1 is MDHEN, CDR2 SYDVKM. J gave up 0 bases and V 6 bases, and 9 bases lay outside the gene matches. CDR3 in DNA: TGTGCCAGCAGCTTGGACAGGGGGCCTTTCGCAACTAATGAAAAACTGTTTTTT. This codes for CASSLDRGPFATNEKLFF.

The chain links TRBV18 to TRBJ2-1; D possibly corresponds to TRBD2 (6 bases). The germline gives CDR1 KGHSH, CDR2 LQKENI. The CDR3 length is 16 residues. V lost 0 bases and J 1 base, leaving 10 bases between the germline ends. The CDR3: CASSPPVGGSYNEQFF. The CDR3 DNA reads as TGTGCCAGCTCACCACCCGTGGGGGGATCCTACAATGAGCAGTTCTTC.

This sequence joins TRBV5-6 and TRBJ2-5, with D perhaps TRBD2 (6 bases). Trimming shortened V by 4 bases and J by 4 bases, and 17 bases separated the two germline ends. Per the germline V gene, CDR1 is SGHDT and CDR2 is YYEEEE. The CDR3 loop spans 15 amino acids. The chain's CDR3 is CASSPGLAWGETQYF. The DNA for the CDR3 is TGTGCCAGCAGCCCGGGACTCGCGTGGGGAGAGACCCAGTACTTC.

V and J are TRBV6-6 and TRBJ2-5, with D possibly matching TRBD1 (5 bases). Trimming removed 7 bases from V and 1 base from J, with 13 bases in between. There are 14 residues in the CDR3. Germline values: CDR1 MNHNY, CDR2 SVGAGI (reference sequence). This CDR3 reads CASNGQGTQETQYF. Here the CDR3 DNA reads TGTGCCAGCAATGGCCAGGGCACCCAAGAGACCCAGTACTTC.